This T cell receptor (beta chain) emerged from a study of blood T cell repertoires in COVID-19. Study summary: The samples span acute and convalescent COVID-19 from the United States, Italy and Spain.

From germline, CDR1 is MNHNS and CDR2 SASEGT. Trimming took off 0 bases at V and 0 bases at J, with 7 bases between the two ends. CDR3 length: 15 residues. How the authors handled the data: Nucleated cell counts were estimated from reference gene primer amplification. Data came from immunoSEQ multiplex PCR; TCRdb stores just in-frame clones and leaves some out. D and trimming were read from the DNA, whereas the V and J calls and clone size are those reported in that table. This table has over 55,000 clones, 85% to 90% appearing once. This TCR derives from a man aged 45-65 years with active COVID-19. The V call is TRBV6-1, the J call TRBJ2-3; possible D gene TRBD2, 5 bases. Sequenced input: peripheral blood. CDR3 nucleotide sequence: TGTGCCAGCAGTGAAGCGCCGGGGAGCACAGATACGCAGTATTTT. Its protein is CASSEAPGSTDTQYF.